This TCR beta chain originates from a study of regulatory T cells in long-lasting Graves disease. Time point in this sample: newly diagnosed GD, antithyroid drugs for less than 3 months. TCR sequences were obtained from RNA taken from PBMCs. Staff drew around 10 milliliters of peripheral blood into EDTA tubes. CDR1 and CDR2 (germline): SGDLS, YYNGEE. This CDR3 is built from 16 residues. V lost 0 bases to trimming and J lost 10 bases; unmatched junction nucleotides: 10. According to the study, TCR beta libraries were built with iRepertoire HTBI primers and CDR3-region Arm-PCR. TCRdb used MiXCR to reprocess the multiplex PCR reads, holding one entry per CDR3 protein. Of 400,000 to 550,000 distinct CDR3 sequences listed, 15% to 20% are singletons. The sample also formed part of further work on T cells in Graves' hyperthyroidism and ophthalmopathy. According to that study: Most expanded thyroid clonotypes above 0.001 also appeared in blood.

This chain uses TRBV9 with TRBJ2-1; 10 bases map to TRBD2. Here the sequenced sample was peripheral blood mononuclear cells (PBMCs), taken at new diagnosis, from a patient treated with antithyroid drugs. This sequence originates from a young woman with Graves disease. CDR3 region: CASSVGGLAGVGEQFF. CDR3 DNA: TGTGCCAGCAGCGTAGGGGGGCTAGCGGGAGTAGGGGAGCAGTTCTTC.